These 4 T cell receptor beta chains were sequenced from one sample in a study of T cells in Graves' hyperthyroidism and ophthalmopathy. TCR beta CDR3 regions were amplified from RNA transcripts. HTBI primers were the set used in a first-round RT-PCR of the TCR CDR3. TCRdb passed the multiplex PCR reads through MiXCR, listing each CDR3 protein once. The sample has roughly 98,000 distinct CDR3 sequences; roughly 40% are singletons. Sequencing input: peripheral blood or thyroid tissue (not recorded which). The receptors here all came from a woman aged 25-40 years with Graves' hyperthyroidism.

This clonotype was observed at least ten times. The chain recombines TRBV5-1 with TRBJ2-7; possibly TRBD1 or TRBD2 for D (5 bases each). Per the germline V gene, CDR1 is SGHRS and CDR2 is YFSETQ. Trimming pared 4 bases from V and 4 bases from J, leaving 18 bases between. This CDR3 is built from 15 residues. CDR3 sequence reads: CASSPEVGTTYEQYF. Written as DNA, the CDR3 is TGCGCCAGCAGCCCGGAGGTAGGGACGACTTACGAGCAGTACTTC.

Ten or more counts support this clonotype. This sequence joins TRBV20-1 and TRBJ2-3, with unresolved D. Trimming took 2 bases from V and 6 from J, leaving 9 bases between them. This CDR3 is built from 12 residues. Per germline, CDR1 DFQATT and CDR2 SNEGSKA (reference sequence). For the CDR3, the DNA is TGCAGTGCTAGACCGAGCCTGGATACGCAGTATTTT. The encoded protein is CSARPSLDTQYF.

This CDR3 is CAISESTIAGVGETQYF. Here the CDR3 DNA reads TGTGCCATCAGTGAGTCGACAATAGCGGGAGTAGGGGAGACCCAGTACTTC. V is TRBV10-3 and J is TRBJ2-5, with TRBD2 identical over 9 bases. V gave up 0 bases and J gave up 5 bases; unmatched junction bases: 10. This CDR3 has 17 residues. Germline CDR1 reads ENHRY; CDR2 reads SYGVKD.

This clonotype was detected many times. This rearrangement joins TRBV6-1 to TRBJ2-7; D perhaps matches TRBD2 (5 bases). The length of the CDR3 is 18 residues. Germline lookup yields CDR1 MNHNS and CDR2 SASEGT. Trimming stripped 0 bases from V and 3 bases from J, with 21 bases between. The CDR3 sequence is CASSEAYSSFTPFYEQYF. CDR3 sequence (DNA): TGTGCCAGCAGTGAAGCGTACTCTAGCTTTACACCTTTCTACGAGCAGTACTTC.